The rows below give T cell receptor beta chains drawn from one sample of a study of T cell responses to AZD1222 COVID-19 vaccine. Here immunoSEQ multiplex PCR was the method, and the copy in TCRdb shows in-frame clones only, minus some. This sample has roughly 180,000 clones, with around 92% found just once. Here the sequenced sample was peripheral blood, taken 28 days after the second AZD1222 dose. All receptors come from an adult who received the AZD1222 COVID-19 vaccine. The CDR3 runs from the conserved cysteine through the conserved F or W. Each record gives: V gene, J gene, clone size, D gene, CDR3 protein, CDR3 DNA. D genes are given only for firm matches. Not every row has a clone size; where given, it reads once, few, many or a size class.

V: TRBV7-8
J: TRBJ1-3
size: NA
D: NA
CDR3: CASSLGRSGNTIYF
DNA: TGTGCCAGCAGCTTAGGGAGGTCTGGAAACACCATATATTTT

V: TRBV5-5
J: TRBJ1-2
size: NA
D: NA
CDR3: CASSNPRRDLYGYTF
DNA: TGTGCCAGCTCTAATCCCAGACGGGATCTCTATGGCTACACCTTC

V: TRBV19
J: TRBJ2-5
size: NA
D: TRBD1
CDR3: CASSGGQGKGRTQYF
DNA: TGTGCCAGTAGTGGGGGACAGGGGAAGGGACGGACCCAGTACTTC

V: TRBV13
J: TRBJ2-1
size: NA
D: NA
CDR3: CASSSLLRFNEQFF
DNA: TGTGCCAGCAGCTCTTTACTACGGTTCAATGAGCAGTTCTTC

V: TRBV5-1
J: TRBJ2-2
size: once
D: TRBD2
CDR3: CASSPGSGSSPTNTGELFF
DNA: TGCGCCAGCAGTCCGGGCAGCGGGAGTAGCCCAACCAACACCGGGGAGCTGTTTTTT

V: TRBV3-1/TRBV3-2
J: TRBJ1-1
size: NA
D: NA
CDR3: CASSQGGEAFF
DNA: TGTGCCAGCAGCCAAGGAGGTGAAGCTTTCTTT

V: TRBV25-1
J: TRBJ1-2
size: once
D: NA
CDR3: CASSDSLEKGYGYTF
DNA: TGTGCCAGCAGTGATTCCTTGGAGAAGGGCTATGGCTACACCTTC

V: TRBV19
J: TRBJ1-2
size: NA
D: TRBD1
CDR3: CASSMTGDYGYTF
DNA: TGTGCCAGTAGTATGACAGGGGACTATGGCTACACCTTC

V: TRBV7-2
J: TRBJ2-3
size: NA
D: TRBD2
CDR3: CASSLILAGGVDTQYF
DNA: TGTGCCAGCAGCTTGATCCTAGCGGGAGGAGTGGATACGCAGTATTTT

V: TRBV12-3/TRBV12-4
J: TRBJ1-4
size: NA
D: NA
CDR3: CASTLREGGELFF
DNA: TGTGCCAGCACCCTACGGGAGGGGGGGGAACTGTTTTTT

V: TRBV5-1
J: TRBJ2-1
size: NA
D: NA
CDR3: CASTPSPPSSYNEQFF
DNA: TGCGCCAGCACCCCCTCGCCGCCTTCCTCCTACAATGAGCAGTTCTTC

V: TRBV14
J: TRBJ2-1
size: NA
D: TRBD2
CDR3: CASSPGLVAEQFF
DNA: TGTGCCAGCAGCCCCGGACTAGTCGCAGAGCAGTTCTTC

V: TRBV28
J: TRBJ2-7
size: NA
D: NA
CDR3: CASSLEGMGEQYF
DNA: TGTGCCAGCAGTTTGGAGGGCATGGGCGAGCAGTACTTC

V: TRBV6-1
J: TRBJ1-2
size: NA
D: TRBD1
CDR3: CASSVIYPGQGAKDYGYTF
DNA: TGTGCCAGCAGTGTAATATATCCGGGACAGGGGGCAAAGGACTATGGCTACACCTTC

V: TRBV4-3
J: TRBJ2-5
size: NA
D: NA
CDR3: CASSQIGPKETQYF
DNA: TGCGCCAGCAGCCAAATCGGCCCTAAAGAGACCCAGTACTTC

V: TRBV27
J: TRBJ1-1
size: NA
D: TRBD1
CDR3: CASSPETGSDTEAFF
DNA: TGTGCCAGCAGTCCAGAGACAGGGAGTGACACTGAAGCTTTCTTT

V: TRBV30
J: TRBJ1-5
size: NA
D: NA
CDR3: CAWSPGGINNQPQHF
DNA: TGTGCCTGGAGTCCGGGGGGGATTAATAATCAGCCCCAGCATTTT

V: TRBV11-2
J: TRBJ2-3
size: NA
D: NA
CDR3: CASSLYTDTQYF
DNA: TGTGCCAGCAGCTTATACACAGATACGCAGTATTTT

V: TRBV5-1
J: TRBJ2-5
size: NA
D: NA
CDR3: CASRLVTRAETQYF
DNA: TGCGCCAGCAGATTAGTCACGAGGGCAGAGACCCAGTACTTC

V: TRBV20-1
J: TRBJ2-1
size: NA
D: NA
CDR3: CSAAFRDEQFF
DNA: TGCAGTGCGGCATTTAGGGATGAGCAGTTCTTC

V: TRBV9
J: TRBJ1-4
size: NA
D: TRBD1
CDR3: CASSPGTGWNEKLFF
DNA: TGTGCCAGCAGCCCGGGGACAGGGTGGAATGAAAAACTGTTTTTT

V: TRBV6-2/TRBV6-3
J: TRBJ2-7
size: NA
D: NA
CDR3: CASSYPGGGQYEQYF
DNA: TGTGCCAGCAGTTACCCCGGGGGCGGCCAGTACGAGCAGTACTTC

V: TRBV21-1
J: TRBJ2-3
size: NA
D: NA
CDR3: CASSKEVGSEVESDTQYF
DNA: TGTGCCAGCAGCAAAGAAGTGGGGTCCGAGGTTGAGTCAGATACGCAGTATTTT

V: TRBV5-3
J: TRBJ1-1
size: NA
D: TRBD1
CDR3: CARSSYIVTDRGDTEAFF
DNA: TGTGCCAGAAGCTCCTACATCGTCACGGACAGGGGAGATACTGAAGCTTTCTTT

V: TRBV2
J: TRBJ2-5
size: NA
D: TRBD1
CDR3: CASSEGTGGLKTQYF
DNA: TGTGCCAGCAGTGAAGGGACAGGGGGCCTGAAGACCCAGTACTTC

V: TRBV7-2
J: TRBJ2-1
size: NA
D: NA
CDR3: CASSSDRFYNEQFF
DNA: TGTGCCAGCAGCTCGGACAGATTCTACAATGAGCAGTTCTTC

V: TRBV5-6
J: TRBJ2-1
size: NA
D: NA
CDR3: CASSQNNEQFF
DNA: TGTGCCAGCAGCCAAAACAATGAGCAGTTCTTC

V: TRBV5-1
J: TRBJ1-2
size: NA
D: NA
CDR3: CASSWGESSYGYTF
DNA: TGCGCCAGCAGCTGGGGGGAGAGTTCCTATGGCTACACCTTC

V: TRBV5-6
J: TRBJ2-7
size: NA
D: TRBD1
CDR3: CASSLGTGQAYEQYF
DNA: TGTGCCAGCAGCTTGGGGACGGGACAGGCATACGAGCAGTACTTC

V: TRBV11-2
J: TRBJ1-1
size: NA
D: NA
CDR3: CASSLDWGNTEAFF
DNA: TGTGCCAGCAGCTTAGACTGGGGGAACACTGAAGCTTTCTTT

V: TRBV5-1
J: TRBJ1-2
size: NA
D: TRBD1
CDR3: CASSSGTVYGYTF
DNA: TGCGCCAGCAGCTCAGGGACAGTCTACGGCTACACCTTC

V: TRBV29-1
J: TRBJ2-7
size: NA
D: TRBD1
CDR3: CSVLGRTGGYEQYF
DNA: TGCAGCGTCCTAGGCCGGACAGGGGGTTACGAGCAGTACTTC

V: TRBV10-2
J: TRBJ1-3
size: NA
D: NA
CDR3: CASSEGGNTIYF
DNA: TGCGCCAGCAGTGAGGGTGGGAACACCATATATTTT

V: TRBV29-1
J: TRBJ1-1
size: NA
D: TRBD1
CDR3: CSAYRGTEAFF
DNA: TGCAGCGCCTACAGGGGCACTGAAGCTTTCTTT

V: TRBV24-1
J: TRBJ2-5
size: NA
D: NA
CDR3: CATSDFPGRGETQYF
DNA: TGTGCCACCAGTGATTTCCCGGGGAGGGGGGAGACCCAGTACTTC

V: TRBV7-2
J: TRBJ2-2
size: NA
D: NA
CDR3: CASSLLGPSGDTGELFF
DNA: TGTGCCAGCAGCCTCCTTGGCCCGAGCGGTGACACCGGGGAGCTGTTTTTT

V: TRBV7-8
J: TRBJ2-2
size: NA
D: NA
CDR3: CASSLLGYTGELFF
DNA: TGTGCCAGCAGCTTACTGGGTTATACCGGGGAGCTGTTTTTT

V: TRBV3-1/TRBV3-2
J: TRBJ1-2
size: NA
D: NA
CDR3: CASSQERRGYTF
DNA: TGTGCCAGCAGCCAAGAAAGAAGAGGCTACACCTTC

V: TRBV27
J: TRBJ2-1
size: NA
D: NA
CDR3: CASSYGPLSSYNEQFF
DNA: TGTGCCAGCAGTTATGGACCTTTGAGCTCCTACAATGAGCAGTTCTTC

V: TRBV7-9
J: TRBJ1-2
size: NA
D: TRBD1
CDR3: CASSPDLGQGEEYGYTF
DNA: TGTGCCAGCAGCCCGGACTTGGGACAGGGCGAAGAGTATGGCTACACCTTC

V: TRBV7-2
J: TRBJ2-5
size: NA
D: NA
CDR3: CASSVPPGETQYF
DNA: TGTGCCAGCAGCGTACCTCCAGGGGAGACCCAGTACTTC